The entry that follows covers one T cell receptor (beta chain) sequence. This entry belongs to a study of CD8+CD57+ T cells in acquired aplastic anemia. V was trimmed by 2 bases and J by 3 bases, leaving 12 bases between them. CDR1 and CDR2 (germline): SGHTS, YDEGEE. This CDR3 is built from 14 residues. Using genomic DNA as the template, TCR beta VDJ and CDR3 profiling was carried out. TCRdb reprocessed the reads with MiXCR, giving one entry per CDR3 protein. The table shows around 180,000 distinct CDR3 sequences, with 63% occurring only once. The TCR comes from a human donor in good health. V and J are TRBV5-8 and TRBJ2-7; D gene ambiguous. Material for sequencing was sorted CD4+, CD8+, or CD8+CD57+ T cells (not recorded which) from PBMCs. The DNA of the CDR3 is TGTGCCAGCAGCTTTGGCGGCGGATACTACGAGCAGTACTTC. Protein: CASSFGGGYYEQYF. The variable domain in full, completed from reference TRBV5-8 and TRBJ2-7, reads EAGVTQSPTHLIKTRGQQATLRCSPISGHTSVYWYQQALGLGLQFLLWYDEGEERNRGNFPPRFSGRQFPNYSSELNVNALELEDSALYLCASSFGGGYYEQYFGPGTRLTVT.